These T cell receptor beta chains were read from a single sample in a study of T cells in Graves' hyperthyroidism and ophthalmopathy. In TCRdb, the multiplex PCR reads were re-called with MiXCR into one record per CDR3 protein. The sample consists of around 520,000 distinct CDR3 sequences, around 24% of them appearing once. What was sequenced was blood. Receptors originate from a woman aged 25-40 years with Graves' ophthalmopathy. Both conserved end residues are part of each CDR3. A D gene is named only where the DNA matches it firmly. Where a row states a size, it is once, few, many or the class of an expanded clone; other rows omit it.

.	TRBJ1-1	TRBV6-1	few	CASSVSGPNTEAFF	TGTGCCAGCAGTGTATCTGGACCCAACACTGAAGCTTTCTTT
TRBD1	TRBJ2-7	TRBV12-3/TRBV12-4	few	CASSYRQGRAYEQYF	TGTGCCAGCAGTTATCGACAGGGAAGGGCCTACGAGCAGTACTTC
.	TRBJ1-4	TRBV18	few	CASSPRGGYEKLFF	TGTGCCAGCTCACCACGAGGGGGGTATGAAAAACTGTTTTTT
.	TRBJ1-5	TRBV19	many	CASSIRYVTDQPQHF	TGTGCCAGTAGTATTAGGTATGTTACTGATCAGCCCCAGCATTTT
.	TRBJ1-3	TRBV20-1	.	CSAQQSPNSGNTIYF	TGCAGTGCTCAGCAGAGTCCAAACTCAGGAAACACCATATATTTT
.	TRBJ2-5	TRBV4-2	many	CASSLSIQETQYF	TGTGCCAGCAGCCTTAGTATCCAAGAGACCCAGTACTTC
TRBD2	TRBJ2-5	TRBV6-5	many	CASSSASGGGETQYF	TGTGCCAGCAGTTCTGCTAGCGGGGGCGGAGAGACCCAGTACTTC
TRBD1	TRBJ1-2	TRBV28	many	CASSLPTGRQRGYTF	TGTGCCAGCAGTCTCCCGACAGGGAGACAAAGAGGCTACACCTTC
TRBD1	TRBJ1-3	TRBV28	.	CASTSSGTGFGGNTIYF	TGTGCCAGCACCTCCTCCGGGACAGGATTTGGTGGAAACACCATATATTTT
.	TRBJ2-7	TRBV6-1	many	CASSEVDGMLHSYEQYF	TGTGCCAGCAGTGAAGTTGACGGGATGCTTCACTCCTACGAGCAGTACTTC
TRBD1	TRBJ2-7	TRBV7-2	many	CASSSRAGGLYEQYF	TGTGCCAGCAGCTCCCGGGCAGGGGGCCTATACGAGCAGTACTTC
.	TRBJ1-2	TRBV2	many	CASKYVPGFYGYTF	TGTGCCAGCAAGTATGTGCCAGGATTCTATGGCTACACCTTC
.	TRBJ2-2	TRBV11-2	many	CASSFGPGAGDGELFF	TGTGCCAGCAGCTTTGGTCCCGGGGCCGGGGACGGGGAGCTGTTTTTT
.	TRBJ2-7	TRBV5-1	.	CASSLDSISSYEQYF	TGCGCCAGCAGCTTGGACTCAATCAGCTCCTACGAGCAGTACTTC
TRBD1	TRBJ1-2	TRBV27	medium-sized	CASSPFPPGQGNYGYTF	TGTGCCAGCAGTCCTTTTCCTCCGGGACAGGGGAACTATGGCTACACCTTC
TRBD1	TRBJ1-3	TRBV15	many	CATSSPYRGSGNTIYF	TGTGCCACCAGCTCGCCCTACAGGGGCTCTGGAAACACCATATATTTT
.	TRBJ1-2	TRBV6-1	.	CALMDSVFGYTF	TGTGCTCTTATGGACTCTGTTTTTGGCTACACCTTC
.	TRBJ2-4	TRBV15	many	CATSRVPLLLAKNIQYF	TGTGCCACCAGCAGAGTTCCCCTATTACTAGCCAAAAACATTCAGTACTTC